This TCR beta chain was observed in a study of CD8+CD57+ T cells in acquired aplastic anemia (dated by TCRdb to between 2017 and 2018). In the study overall: DNA extracted from sorted CD4+ and CD8+ cells had a mean of 3.2 ug, with a range of roughly 0.18 to 27.4 ug. CD8+CD57+ expansion was defined as a frequency above the mean frequency observed in healthy subjects.

The patients picked for sequencing were ones in whom flow cytometry had shown an expansion of CD8+CD57+ cells. Every patient had a diagnosis of severe acquired aplastic anemia based on International Study of Aplastic Anemia and Agranulocytosis and Camitta criteria. At the time blood was sampled, none of the patients had received any therapy. The study deep-sequenced TCR repertoires of sorted CD4+ and CD8+ blood T cells from severe aplastic anemia patients and healthy subjects. Patients were enrolled in the USA under clinicaltrials.gov protocols 00001620, 01623167, 00001397, 00071045, 00081523 and 00961064. Ficoll-Paque density gradient centrifugation was used to isolate peripheral blood mononuclear cells. CD4+ and CD8+ T cells were sorted by FACS or magnetic beads before DNA extraction. V is cut by 6 bases and J by 4 bases, and the space between the germline ends is 10 bases. CDR3 length: 13 amino acids, cysteine to phenylalanine. CDR3 DNA is the only sequence kept; it has 39 bases, read in frame from the first base. Sequences WNHNN (CDR1) and SYGVQD (CDR2) are obtained from the germline V gene (reference sequence).

Genomic DNA was used as template for profiling of TCR beta VDJ combinations and CDR3 sequences. An Illumina HiSeq 2000 was used for TCR repertoire sequencing. On the authors' methods: TRBV/TRBJ rearrangement plots, CDR3 size and DJ length profiles, and Simpson's diversity index were used to evaluate the repertoires. The most abundant DNA sequence in the deep sequencing data was taken as the immunodominant clone. CDR3 amino acid sequences were screened for sharing across subjects and compared with published repertoires and the VDJdb database. The public sequencing data were trimmed at Q25 with fastp and processed into clonotypes with MiXCR by TCRdb, which kept only in-frame beta chains. Every CDR3 protein is listed once, alongside the most common genes and DNA of its rows. In this record, the V and J calls reflect TCRdb's handling and not the investigators' own analysis. Across this sample there are about 200,000 distinct CDR3 sequences, with approximately 60% seen only once. Of the sample, about 60% falls within the top ten clones.

This clonotype was counted once. Which antigen it targets is not known. The sample holds no much larger clone one base away, and base qualities are not on file. Single-read evidence is weak. Overall results and qualifications from the work: CD8+ Simpson's diversity did not differ significantly between patients and healthy controls (P=0.060). Although 25 to 30 CD8+ CDR3 sequences were shared by patients and controls, these sequences appeared highly expressed in patients and within the immunodominant clones of patients.

The chain links TRBV10-1 with TRBJ1-3; TRBD1 is possibly the D segment (5 matching bases). The material sequenced was sorted CD4+, CD8+, or CD8+CD57+ T cells (not recorded which) from PBMCs. This receptor was taken from a human donor with aplastic anemia. The bases are TGCGCCAGCAGGGGGGGGTGCGGAAACACCATATATTTT. This yields the protein CASRGGCGNTIYF.